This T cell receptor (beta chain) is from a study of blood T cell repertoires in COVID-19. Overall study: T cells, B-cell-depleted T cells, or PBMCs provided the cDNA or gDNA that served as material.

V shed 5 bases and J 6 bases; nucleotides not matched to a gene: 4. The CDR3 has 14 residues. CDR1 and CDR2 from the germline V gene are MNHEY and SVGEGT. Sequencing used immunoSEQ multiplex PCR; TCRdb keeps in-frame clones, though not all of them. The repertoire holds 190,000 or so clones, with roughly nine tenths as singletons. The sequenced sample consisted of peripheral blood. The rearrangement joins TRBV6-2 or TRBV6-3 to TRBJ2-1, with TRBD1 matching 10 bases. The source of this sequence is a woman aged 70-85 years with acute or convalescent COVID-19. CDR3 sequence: CASSLRTGGNEQFF. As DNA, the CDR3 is TGTGCCAGCAGTCTTCGGACAGGGGGCAATGAGCAGTTCTTC.